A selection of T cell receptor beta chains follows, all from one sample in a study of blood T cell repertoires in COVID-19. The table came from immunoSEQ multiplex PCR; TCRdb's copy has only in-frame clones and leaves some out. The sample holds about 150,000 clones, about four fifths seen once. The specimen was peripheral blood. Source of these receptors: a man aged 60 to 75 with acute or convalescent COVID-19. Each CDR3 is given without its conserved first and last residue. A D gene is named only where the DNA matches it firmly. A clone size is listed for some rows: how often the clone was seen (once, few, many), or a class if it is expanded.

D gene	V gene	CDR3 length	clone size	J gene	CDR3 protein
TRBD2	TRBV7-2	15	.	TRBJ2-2	ASSRKGLAGGTGELF
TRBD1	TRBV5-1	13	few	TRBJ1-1	ASSTGIQGTTEAF
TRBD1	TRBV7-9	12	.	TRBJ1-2	ASSLTQQGNGYT
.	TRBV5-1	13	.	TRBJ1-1	ASSLSRQVATEAF
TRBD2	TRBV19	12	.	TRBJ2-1	ASKSAGSYNEQF
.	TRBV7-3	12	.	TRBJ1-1	ASSVAPAGTEAF
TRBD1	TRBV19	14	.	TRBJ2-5	ASSSPGQGNQETQY
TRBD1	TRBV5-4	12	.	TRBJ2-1	ASSFTGGVDEQF
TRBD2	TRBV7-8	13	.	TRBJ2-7	ASSFIGGGLYEQY
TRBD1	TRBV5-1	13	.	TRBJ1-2	ASSSSGTGNYGYT
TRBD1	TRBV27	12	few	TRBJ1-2	ASSPLTGDYGYT
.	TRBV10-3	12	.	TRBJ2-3	AIRDIKSTDTQY
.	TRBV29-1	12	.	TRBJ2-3	SVEIGGGTDTQY
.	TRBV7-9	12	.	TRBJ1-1	ASSLESGATEAF
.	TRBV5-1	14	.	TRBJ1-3	ASSFGGGASGNTIY
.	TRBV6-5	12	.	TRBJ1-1	ASSYQGRGTEAF
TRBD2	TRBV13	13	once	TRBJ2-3	ASSLGGSGRDTQY
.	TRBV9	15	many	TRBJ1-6	ASSVVPQGRLNSPLH
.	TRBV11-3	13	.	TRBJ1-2	ASSFAQGDDYGYT
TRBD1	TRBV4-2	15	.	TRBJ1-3	ASSQDWDRGAGNTIY
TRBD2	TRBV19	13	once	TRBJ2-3	ASNSGRAGADTQY
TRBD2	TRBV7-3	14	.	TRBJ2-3	ASSLVAGGITDTQY
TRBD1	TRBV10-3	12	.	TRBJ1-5	AISEGQGRFRQH
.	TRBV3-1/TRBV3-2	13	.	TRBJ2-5	ASSPNRAAQETQY
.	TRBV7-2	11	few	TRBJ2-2	ASSAGTQGELF
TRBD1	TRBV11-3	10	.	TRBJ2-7	ASSLTGNEQY
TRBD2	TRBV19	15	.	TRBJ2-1	ASSFLGLAGDYNEQF
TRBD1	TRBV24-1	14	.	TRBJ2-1	ATSDPGTGKRNEQF
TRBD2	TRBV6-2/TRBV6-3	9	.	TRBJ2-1	ASSSAGGCF
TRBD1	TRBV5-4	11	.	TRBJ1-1	ASSLRGQTEAF
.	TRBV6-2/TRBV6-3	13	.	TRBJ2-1	ASSSLTRTYNEQF
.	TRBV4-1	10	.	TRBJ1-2	ASSQDRMAST
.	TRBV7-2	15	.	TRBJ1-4	ASSPRDSPGTNEKLF
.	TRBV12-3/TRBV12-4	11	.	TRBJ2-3	ASSLDRSDTQY
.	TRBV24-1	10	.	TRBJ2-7	ATSDWGDEQY
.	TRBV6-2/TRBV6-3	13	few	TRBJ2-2	ASSAARGGTGELF
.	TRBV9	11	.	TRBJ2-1	ASSRLVTGSQF
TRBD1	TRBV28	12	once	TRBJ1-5	ASERQGKGQPQH
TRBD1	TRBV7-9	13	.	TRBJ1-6	ASSSRQGGNSPLH
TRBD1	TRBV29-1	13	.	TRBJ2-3	SVGQGISSTDTQY
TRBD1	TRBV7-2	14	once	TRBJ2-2	ASSYRRTGIGGELF
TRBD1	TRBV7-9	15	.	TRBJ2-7	ASSVWTGGTGGHEQY
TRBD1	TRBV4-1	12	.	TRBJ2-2	ASRGDRAVGELF
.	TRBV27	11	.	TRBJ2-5	ASSRRPQETQY
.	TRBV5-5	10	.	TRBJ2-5	ASSLTGETQY
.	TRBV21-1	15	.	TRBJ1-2	ASSKGTWQGQNYGYT
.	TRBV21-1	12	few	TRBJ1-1	ASSPPRQGGEAF
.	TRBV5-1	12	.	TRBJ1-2	ASSPPPANYGYT